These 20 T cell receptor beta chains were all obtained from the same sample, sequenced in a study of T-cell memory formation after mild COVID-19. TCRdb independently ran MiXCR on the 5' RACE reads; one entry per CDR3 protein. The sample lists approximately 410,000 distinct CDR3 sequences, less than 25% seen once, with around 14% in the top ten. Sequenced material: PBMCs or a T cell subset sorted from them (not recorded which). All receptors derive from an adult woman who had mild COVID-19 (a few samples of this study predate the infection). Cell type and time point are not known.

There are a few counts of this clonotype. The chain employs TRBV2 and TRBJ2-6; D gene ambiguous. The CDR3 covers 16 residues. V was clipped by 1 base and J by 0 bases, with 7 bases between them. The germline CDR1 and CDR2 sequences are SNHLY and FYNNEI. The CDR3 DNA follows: TGTGCCAGCAGTGAAGAAAACCTCTCTGGGGCCAACGTCCTGACTTTC. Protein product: CASSEENLSGANVLTF.

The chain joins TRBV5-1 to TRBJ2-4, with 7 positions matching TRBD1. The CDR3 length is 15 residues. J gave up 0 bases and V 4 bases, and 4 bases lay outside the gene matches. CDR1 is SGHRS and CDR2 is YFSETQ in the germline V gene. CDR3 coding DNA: TGCGCCAGCAGCCTGGGACAGTTAGCCAAAAACATTCAGTACTTC. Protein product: CASSLGQLAKNIQYF.

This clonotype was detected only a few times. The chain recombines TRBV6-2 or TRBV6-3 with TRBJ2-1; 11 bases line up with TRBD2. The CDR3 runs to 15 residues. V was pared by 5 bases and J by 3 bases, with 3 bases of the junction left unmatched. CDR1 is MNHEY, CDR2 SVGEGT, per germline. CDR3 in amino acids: CASSRSGRGYNEQFF. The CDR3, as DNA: TGTGCCAGCAGTCGTAGCGGGAGGGGCTACAATGAGCAGTTCTTC.

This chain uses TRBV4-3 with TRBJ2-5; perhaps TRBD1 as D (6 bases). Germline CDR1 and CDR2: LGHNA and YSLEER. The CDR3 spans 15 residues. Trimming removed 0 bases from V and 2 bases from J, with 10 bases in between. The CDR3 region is CASSQDAGQQETQYF. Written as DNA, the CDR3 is TGCGCCAGCAGCCAAGATGCAGGACAGCAAGAGACCCAGTACTTC.

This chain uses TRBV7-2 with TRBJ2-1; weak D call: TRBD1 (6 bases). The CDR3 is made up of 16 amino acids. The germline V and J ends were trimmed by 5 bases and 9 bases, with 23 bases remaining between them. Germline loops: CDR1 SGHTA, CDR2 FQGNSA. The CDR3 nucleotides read TGTGCCAGCAGCCCCATCCGGGACACTCTCCGGGGTGAGCAGTTCTTC. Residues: CASSPIRDTLRGEQFF.

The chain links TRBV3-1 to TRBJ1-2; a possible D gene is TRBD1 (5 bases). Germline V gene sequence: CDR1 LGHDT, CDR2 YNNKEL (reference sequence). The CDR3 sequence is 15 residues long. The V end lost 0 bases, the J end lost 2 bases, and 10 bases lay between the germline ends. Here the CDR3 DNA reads TGTGCCAGCAGCCAAGATAGACGACAGAACTATGGCTACACCTTC. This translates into CASSQDRRQNYGYTF.

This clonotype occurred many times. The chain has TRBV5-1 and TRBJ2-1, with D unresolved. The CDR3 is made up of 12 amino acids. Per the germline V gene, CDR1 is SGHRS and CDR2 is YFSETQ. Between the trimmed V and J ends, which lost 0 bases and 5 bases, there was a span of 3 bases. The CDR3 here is CASSLGDNEQFF. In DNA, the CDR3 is TGCGCCAGCAGCTTGGGAGACAATGAGCAGTTCTTC.

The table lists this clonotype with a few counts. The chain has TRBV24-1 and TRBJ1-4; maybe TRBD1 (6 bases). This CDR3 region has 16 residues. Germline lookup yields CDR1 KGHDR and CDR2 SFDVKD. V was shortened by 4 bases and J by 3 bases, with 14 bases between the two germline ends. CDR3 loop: CATSEGGGNPNEKLFF. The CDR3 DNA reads TGTGCCACCAGTGAAGGAGGGGGGAACCCTAATGAAAAACTGTTTTTT.

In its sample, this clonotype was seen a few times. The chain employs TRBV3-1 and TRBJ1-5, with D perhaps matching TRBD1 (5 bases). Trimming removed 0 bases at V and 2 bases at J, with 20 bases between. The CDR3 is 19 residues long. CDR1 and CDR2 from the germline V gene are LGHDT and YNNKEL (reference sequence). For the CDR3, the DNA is TGTGCCAGCAGCCAAGATCGCCCGGGGCGAATTGGGCGCAATCAGCCCCAGCATTTT. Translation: CASSQDRPGRIGRNQPQHF.

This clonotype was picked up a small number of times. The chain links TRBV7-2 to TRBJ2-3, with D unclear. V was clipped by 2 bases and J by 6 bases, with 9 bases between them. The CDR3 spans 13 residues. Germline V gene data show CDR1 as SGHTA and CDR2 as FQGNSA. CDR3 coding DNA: TGTGCCAGCAGCTTATCCGTCCGCGATACGCAGTATTTT. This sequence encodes CASSLSVRDTQYF.

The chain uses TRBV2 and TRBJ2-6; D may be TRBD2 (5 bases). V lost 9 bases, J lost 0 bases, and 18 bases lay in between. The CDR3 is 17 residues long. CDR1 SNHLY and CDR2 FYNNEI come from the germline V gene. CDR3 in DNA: TGTGCCAGTAACCCTGGGCGGGCAATCTCTGGGGCCAACGTCCTGACTTTC. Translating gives CASNPGRAISGANVLTF. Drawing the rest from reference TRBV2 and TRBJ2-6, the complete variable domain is EPEVTQTPSHQVTQMGQEVILRCVPISNHLYFYWYRQILGQKVEFLVSFYNNEISEKSEIFDDQFSVERPDGSNFTLKIRSTKLEDSAMYFCASNPGRAISGANVLTFGAGSRLTVL.

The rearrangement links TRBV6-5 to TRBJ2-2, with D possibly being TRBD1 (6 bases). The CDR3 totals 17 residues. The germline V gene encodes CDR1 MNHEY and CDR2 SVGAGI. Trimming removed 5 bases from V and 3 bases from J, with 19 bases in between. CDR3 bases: TGTGCCAGCAGTCGAAGAAAACAGGGTTTCGACACCGGGGAGCTGTTTTTT. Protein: CASSRRKQGFDTGELFF.

CDR3 in DNA: TGTGCCAGCAGCGTCACACCTAGACTAGCGGGGGGGTACAATGAGCAGTTCTTC. Translation: CASSVTPRLAGGYNEQFF. This sequence joins TRBV9 and TRBJ2-1; 14 bases map to TRBD2. The CDR3 covers 18 residues. CDR1 and CDR2 (germline): SGDLS, YYNGEE. The J segment lost 4 bases and the V segment lost 2 bases, leaving 8 bases of the junction unmatched. The entire variable domain, with the rest obtained from reference TRBV9 and TRBJ2-1, is as follows: DSGVTQTPKHLITATGQRVTLRCSPRSGDLSVYWYQQSLDQGLQFLIQYYNGEERAKGNILERFSAQQFPDLHSELNLSSLELGDSALYFCASSVTPRLAGGYNEQFFGPGTRLTVL.

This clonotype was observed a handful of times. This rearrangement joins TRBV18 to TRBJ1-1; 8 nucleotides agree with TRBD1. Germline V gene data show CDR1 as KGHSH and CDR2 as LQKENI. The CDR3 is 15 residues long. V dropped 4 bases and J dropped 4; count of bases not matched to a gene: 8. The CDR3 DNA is TGTGCCAGCTCACAGGCAGGGGGCGAGGGCACTGAAGCTTTCTTT. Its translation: CASSQAGGEGTEAFF.

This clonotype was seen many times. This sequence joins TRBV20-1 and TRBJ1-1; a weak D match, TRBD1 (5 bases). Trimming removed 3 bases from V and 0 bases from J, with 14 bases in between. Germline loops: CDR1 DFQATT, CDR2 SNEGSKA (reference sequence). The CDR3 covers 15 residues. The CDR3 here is CSARSQGGVNTEAFF. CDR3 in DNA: TGCAGTGCTAGGAGTCAGGGAGGCGTGAACACTGAAGCTTTCTTT.

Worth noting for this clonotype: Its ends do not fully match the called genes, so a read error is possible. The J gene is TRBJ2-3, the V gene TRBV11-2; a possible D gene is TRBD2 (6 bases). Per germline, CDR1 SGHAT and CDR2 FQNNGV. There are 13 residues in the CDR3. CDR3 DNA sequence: TGTGCCAGCAGCTGGAGGGTGGAATACGATTTGAATTTT. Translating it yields CASSWRVEYDLNF. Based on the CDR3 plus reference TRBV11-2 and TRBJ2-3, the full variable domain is EAGVAQSPRYKIIEKRQSVAFWCNPISGHATLYWYQQILGQGPKLLIQFQNNGVVDDSQLPKDRFSAERLKGVDSTLKIQPAKLEDSAVYLCASSWRVEYDLNFGPGTRLTVL.

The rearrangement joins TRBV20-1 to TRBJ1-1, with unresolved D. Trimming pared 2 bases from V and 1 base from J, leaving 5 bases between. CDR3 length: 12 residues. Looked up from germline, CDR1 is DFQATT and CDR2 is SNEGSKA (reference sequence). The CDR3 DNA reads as TGCAGTGCTAGACTATCGAACACTGAAGCTTTCTTT. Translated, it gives CSARLSNTEAFF.

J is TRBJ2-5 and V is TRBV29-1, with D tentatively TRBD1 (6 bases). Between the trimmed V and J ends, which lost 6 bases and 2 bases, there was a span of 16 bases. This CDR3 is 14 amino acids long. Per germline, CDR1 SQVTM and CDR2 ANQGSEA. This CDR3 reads CSVAQGFYQETQYF. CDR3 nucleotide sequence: TGCAGCGTCGCTCAGGGGTTCTATCAAGAGACCCAGTACTTC.

The CDR3 DNA reads as TGTGCCACGCATACGATTACCCCGGGTACGCAGTATTTT. Amino acid sequence: CATHTITPGTQYF. The V and J genes are TRBV6-2 or TRBV6-3 and TRBJ2-3, with D unresolved. V was trimmed by 10 bases and J by 8 bases, leaving 19 bases between them. The CDR3 contains 13 residues. CDR1 is MNHEY, CDR2 SVGEGT, per germline.

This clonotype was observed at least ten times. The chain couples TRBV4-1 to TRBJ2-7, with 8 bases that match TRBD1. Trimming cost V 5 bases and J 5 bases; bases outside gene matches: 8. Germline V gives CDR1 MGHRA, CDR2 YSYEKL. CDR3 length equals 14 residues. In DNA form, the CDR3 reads TGCGCCAGCAGCACGGACAGGGTCTGGGACGAGCAGTACTTC. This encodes CASSTDRVWDEQYF.